This T cell receptor beta chain stems from a study of control samples from healthy donors and cancer patients (dated by TCRdb to 2018 to 2021). Receptors were amplified or captured by the immunoSEQ multiplex PCR assay. Drawn from immuneACCESS, this table holds only the in-frame rearrangements with V and J called that TCRdb kept. Clones are partly lost; checked studies trace under half to an unresolved V gene and leave the rest unexplained. The sample has about 77,000 clones on record, approximately 92% of them singletons. The top ten clones comprise 5.8% of the sample. The germline V gene sets CDR1 to SGHTA and CDR2 to FQGNSA. V loses 4 bases of germline sequence and J loses 5 bases, and the interval between the two ends is 5 bases. CDR3 length: 11 amino acids, cysteine to phenylalanine. Just the 33-base CDR3 DNA is kept, in frame starting at base 1. With respect to this clone: The antigen this receptor binds is unknown. No quality values exist for individual bases; no much larger clone is one base distant.

The clonotype was recovered from a woman aged 60-70 years in good health. The source material was blood. Recombination joined TRBV7-2 with TRBJ2-5; no confident D gene assignment can be made. The nucleotide sequence reads TGTGCCAGCAGCTCCGCCGAGACCCAGTACTTC. Translation gives CASSSAETQYF.